This TCR beta chain was documented in a study of glioma-infiltrating T cells after dendritic cell vaccination. The wider study: At biweekly intervals, patients got three intradermal dendritic cell vaccine injections.

TCRB CDR3 was amplified from 2 ug genomic DNA or less. Only in-frame clones appear in the TCRdb table, and some are missing; sequencing was by immunoSEQ multiplex PCR. The sample shows under 100,000 clones, about 79% of them seen only once. The CDR3 has 15 amino acids. Germline CDR1 WNHNN, CDR2 SYGVQD (reference sequence). V was clipped by 5 bases and J by 7 bases; unmatched bases: 9. PBMC were collected before vaccination, two weeks after the third vaccination, and at progression. This chain links TRBV10-1 with TRBJ2-1; 9 nucleotides align to TRBD2. This clonotype was obtained from a human donor with glioblastoma. The source was blood, collected before dendritic cell vaccination. CDR3 in DNA: TGCGCCAGCAGTCCGGATCGGCTAGCGGGAAATGAGCAGTTCTTC. Translated, it gives CASSPDRLAGNEQFF.